This note documents a single T cell receptor (beta chain) sequence. Antigen unknown. The data derive from a study of cytomegalovirus exposure and HLA in healthy donors. Broader study findings: When a later analysis was performed, an Asian-associated ancestry cluster reportedly had fewer N-insertions than the approximately 680-donor mean. Within the data, a cluster of highly shared sequence variants was likely a sequencing artifact.

This PCR relied on a set of 60 Vbeta primers and 13 Jbeta primers. Using immunoSEQ multiplex PCR, the repertoire was profiled, and TCRdb retains in-frame clones only, with some absent. The data show just under 95,000 clones, with about 80% seen just once and 10% held by the top ten. CDR3 length equals 15 residues. J was trimmed by 1 base and V by 7 bases; bases with no gene match: 6. Germline CDR1 MDHEN, CDR2 SYDVKM. The gene calls are TRBV28 and TRBJ2-2, with TRBD2 matching 7 bases. Sequencing was carried out using PBMCs. This TCR came from a human donor in good health. CDR3 protein: CASTLGGVNTGELFF. CDR3 DNA sequence: TGTGCCAGCACCCTGGGAGGGGTGAACACCGGGGAGCTGTTTTTT. Drawing the rest from reference TRBV28 and TRBJ2-2, the complete variable domain is DVKVTQSSRYLVKRTGEKVFLECVQDMDHENMFWYRQDPGLGLRLIYFSYDVKMKEKGDIPEGYSVSREKKERFSLILESASTNQTSMYLCASTLGGVNTGELFFGEGSRLTVL.